These T cell receptor beta chains were read from a single sample in a study of radiation and T cells in renal cell carcinoma. Measured with immunoSEQ multiplex PCR; TCRdb has only the in-frame clones, and not every one. Seen here are more than 15,000 clones, 50% observed once, and the top ten hold around two fifths. The material was tumor tissue, obtained from a patient whose treatment included radiotherapy and nephrectomy. The receptors originated from a woman in her sixties with renal cell carcinoma. CDR3s include the opening cysteine and the closing phenylalanine or tryptophan. A D gene is named only where the DNA matches it firmly. A row's size may be missing; if present it is once, few, many or a size class.

j_call: TRBJ2-6
v_call: TRBV23-1
cdr3_length: 17
d_call: NA
clone_size: NA
cdr3_aa: CASSRTRQQSRANVLTF
cdr3_nt: TGCGCCAGCAGTCGCACTCGGCAACAAAGTCGGGCCAACGTCCTGACTTTC

j_call: TRBJ1-4
v_call: TRBV6-5
cdr3_length: 13
d_call: NA
clone_size: NA
cdr3_aa: CASSYSGHEKLFF
cdr3_nt: TGTGCCAGCAGTTACTCTGGGCACGAAAAACTGTTTTTT

j_call: TRBJ1-3
v_call: TRBV4-2
cdr3_length: 13
d_call: NA
clone_size: NA
cdr3_aa: CASSHEGGYTIYF
cdr3_nt: TGTGCCAGCAGCCACGAGGGGGGCTACACCATATATTTT

j_call: TRBJ2-5
v_call: TRBV5-1
cdr3_length: 16
d_call: NA
clone_size: NA
cdr3_aa: CASSWTGSGGQETQYF
cdr3_nt: TGCGCCAGCAGCTGGACAGGGTCGGGGGGACAAGAGACCCAGTACTTC

j_call: TRBJ2-1
v_call: TRBV4-3
cdr3_length: 13
d_call: NA
clone_size: NA
cdr3_aa: CASSQEKDNEQFF
cdr3_nt: TGCGCCAGCAGCCAAGAAAAAGACAATGAGCAGTTCTTC

j_call: TRBJ2-2
v_call: TRBV2
cdr3_length: 14
d_call: NA
clone_size: NA
cdr3_aa: CASGDRANTGELFF
cdr3_nt: TGTGCCAGCGGAGACAGAGCAAACACCGGGGAGCTGTTTTTT

j_call: TRBJ1-4
v_call: TRBV18
cdr3_length: 14
d_call: TRBD1
clone_size: few
cdr3_aa: CASSPGQGAEKLFF
cdr3_nt: TGTGCCAGCTCACCCGGACAGGGGGCTGAAAAACTGTTTTTT

j_call: TRBJ1-2
v_call: TRBV5-8
cdr3_length: 12
d_call: NA
clone_size: NA
cdr3_aa: CASSRTAYGYTF
cdr3_nt: TGTGCCAGCAGCCGGACAGCCTATGGCTACACCTTC

j_call: TRBJ2-5
v_call: TRBV6-5
cdr3_length: 15
d_call: NA
clone_size: NA
cdr3_aa: CASSYSPGLGETQYF
cdr3_nt: TGTGCCAGCAGTTACAGCCCAGGGCTGGGGGAGACCCAGTACTTC

j_call: TRBJ1-1
v_call: TRBV7-9
cdr3_length: 14
d_call: NA
clone_size: NA
cdr3_aa: CASSLVGGTPEAFF
cdr3_nt: TGTGCCAGCAGCTTAGTCGGGGGCACGCCTGAAGCTTTCTTT

j_call: TRBJ2-1
v_call: TRBV7-9
cdr3_length: 16
d_call: TRBD2
clone_size: few
cdr3_aa: CASSALAGGPFNEQFF
cdr3_nt: TGTGCCAGCAGCGCATTAGCGGGAGGGCCATTCAATGAGCAGTTCTTC

j_call: TRBJ2-1
v_call: TRBV28
cdr3_length: 14
d_call: TRBD2
clone_size: medium-sized
cdr3_aa: CASRPGLAVNEQFF
cdr3_nt: TGTGCCAGCAGGCCGGGACTAGCGGTTAATGAGCAGTTCTTC

j_call: TRBJ2-2
v_call: TRBV5-4
cdr3_length: 15
d_call: TRBD1
clone_size: many
cdr3_aa: CASSPGQGVSGELFF
cdr3_nt: TGTGCCAGCAGCCCCGGACAGGGGGTTTCCGGGGAGCTGTTTTTT

j_call: TRBJ1-5
v_call: TRBV2
cdr3_length: 13
d_call: NA
clone_size: NA
cdr3_aa: CASSSSSNQPQHF
cdr3_nt: TGTGCCAGCAGTTCGAGTAGCAATCAGCCCCAGCATTTT

j_call: TRBJ1-2
v_call: TRBV4-3
cdr3_length: 17
d_call: TRBD1
clone_size: NA
cdr3_aa: CASSQDLGQGVPYGYTF
cdr3_nt: TGCGCCAGCAGCCAAGATCTTGGACAGGGGGTTCCCTATGGCTACACCTTC

j_call: TRBJ2-1
v_call: TRBV10-1
cdr3_length: 12
d_call: NA
clone_size: few
cdr3_aa: CASSEWSGEQFF
cdr3_nt: TGCGCCAGCAGTGAGTGGTCGGGGGAGCAGTTCTTC

j_call: TRBJ2-1
v_call: TRBV29-1
cdr3_length: 12
d_call: NA
clone_size: many
cdr3_aa: CSVRDTYNEQFF
cdr3_nt: TGCAGCGTCAGAGACACCTACAATGAGCAGTTCTTC

j_call: TRBJ1-6
v_call: TRBV6-5
cdr3_length: 13
d_call: NA
clone_size: NA
cdr3_aa: CASSGQNNSPLHF
cdr3_nt: TGTGCCAGCTCCGGACAAAATAATTCACCCCTCCACTTT

j_call: TRBJ2-1
v_call: TRBV2
cdr3_length: 11
d_call: NA
clone_size: NA
cdr3_aa: CASSRTVEQFF
cdr3_nt: TGTGCCAGCAGTCGGACAGTAGAGCAGTTCTTC

j_call: TRBJ2-7
v_call: TRBV5-1
cdr3_length: 14
d_call: TRBD1
clone_size: NA
cdr3_aa: CASKSGQGAYEQYF
cdr3_nt: TGCGCCAGCAAATCGGGACAGGGAGCCTACGAGCAGTACTTC

j_call: TRBJ2-7
v_call: TRBV4-1
cdr3_length: 13
d_call: NA
clone_size: few
cdr3_aa: CASSQQSPGEQYF
cdr3_nt: TGCGCCAGCAGCCAACAATCCCCAGGCGAGCAGTACTTC

j_call: TRBJ1-5
v_call: TRBV7-3
cdr3_length: 14
d_call: NA
clone_size: NA
cdr3_aa: CASSLRGHNQPQHF
cdr3_nt: TGTGCCAGCAGCTTGCGAGGGCACAATCAGCCCCAGCATTTT

j_call: TRBJ1-1
v_call: TRBV6-5
cdr3_length: 12
d_call: NA
clone_size: NA
cdr3_aa: CASSVSETEAFF
cdr3_nt: TGTGCCAGCAGTGTTTCGGAAACTGAAGCTTTCTTT

j_call: TRBJ2-7
v_call: TRBV6-1
cdr3_length: 13
d_call: NA
clone_size: few
cdr3_aa: CASSEQQGGEQYF
cdr3_nt: TGTGCCAGCAGTGAACAGCAGGGGGGCGAGCAGTACTTC

j_call: TRBJ1-6
v_call: TRBV28
cdr3_length: 15
d_call: NA
clone_size: NA
cdr3_aa: CASSLWSGDNSPLHF
cdr3_nt: TGTGCCAGCAGTTTATGGTCCGGGGATAATTCACCCCTCCACTTT

j_call: TRBJ2-2
v_call: TRBV11-3
cdr3_length: 16
d_call: NA
clone_size: few
cdr3_aa: CASSSSGPLGSGELFF
cdr3_nt: TGTGCCAGCAGCTCTAGTGGCCCCCTGGGGTCCGGGGAGCTGTTTTTT

j_call: TRBJ1-2
v_call: TRBV1
cdr3_length: 13
d_call: NA
clone_size: NA
cdr3_aa: CTSSQPDIYGYTF
cdr3_nt: TGCACCAGCAGCCAACCAGACATCTATGGCTACACCTTC

j_call: TRBJ1-5
v_call: TRBV19
cdr3_length: 13
d_call: NA
clone_size: NA
cdr3_aa: CASRPHSNQPQHF
cdr3_nt: TGTGCCAGTAGACCGCATAGCAATCAGCCCCAGCATTTT

j_call: TRBJ2-2
v_call: TRBV28
cdr3_length: 14
d_call: NA
clone_size: NA
cdr3_aa: CAGRLGFSTGELFF
cdr3_nt: TGTGCCGGACGACTGGGTTTCAGCACCGGGGAGCTGTTTTTT

j_call: TRBJ1-4
v_call: TRBV9
cdr3_length: 15
d_call: NA
clone_size: once
cdr3_aa: CASSPRTGLGEKLFF
cdr3_nt: TGTGCCAGCAGCCCCAGGACGGGGCTTGGGGAAAAACTGTTTTTT

j_call: TRBJ2-3
v_call: TRBV7-9
cdr3_length: 10
d_call: NA
clone_size: NA
cdr3_aa: CASSLDTQYF
cdr3_nt: TGTGCCAGCAGCTTAGATACGCAGTATTTT

j_call: TRBJ1-2
v_call: TRBV11-2
cdr3_length: 14
d_call: NA
clone_size: NA
cdr3_aa: CASSAGGAVRGYTF
cdr3_nt: TGTGCCAGCAGCGCCGGCGGGGCGGTGAGAGGCTACACCTTC

j_call: TRBJ1-1
v_call: TRBV5-6
cdr3_length: 15
d_call: TRBD1
clone_size: NA
cdr3_aa: CASSATGQGNTEAFF
cdr3_nt: TGTGCCAGCAGCGCGACGGGACAGGGCAACACTGAAGCTTTCTTT

j_call: TRBJ1-2
v_call: TRBV10-3
cdr3_length: 14
d_call: TRBD1
clone_size: few
cdr3_aa: CAISGGQGNYGYTF
cdr3_nt: TGTGCCATCAGTGGTGGACAGGGTAACTATGGCTACACCTTC

j_call: TRBJ1-2
v_call: TRBV9
cdr3_length: 15
d_call: NA
clone_size: NA
cdr3_aa: CASSVGTAADYGYTF
cdr3_nt: TGTGCCAGCAGCGTAGGGACAGCCGCCGACTATGGCTACACCTTC

j_call: TRBJ1-5
v_call: TRBV7-8
cdr3_length: 14
d_call: NA
clone_size: few
cdr3_aa: CASSSTDSNQPQHF
cdr3_nt: TGTGCCAGCAGCTCGACAGATAGCAATCAGCCCCAGCATTTT

j_call: TRBJ1-1
v_call: TRBV10-2
cdr3_length: 17
d_call: NA
clone_size: many
cdr3_aa: CASSGPTRRTVNTEAFF
cdr3_nt: TGCGCCAGCAGTGGACCGACCCGTAGGACAGTGAACACTGAAGCTTTCTTT

j_call: TRBJ1-2
v_call: TRBV5-1
cdr3_length: 14
d_call: TRBD1
clone_size: NA
cdr3_aa: CASSPMGQGYGYTF
cdr3_nt: TGCGCCAGCAGCCCTATGGGACAGGGATATGGCTACACCTTC

j_call: TRBJ1-5
v_call: TRBV28
cdr3_length: 14
d_call: NA
clone_size: few
cdr3_aa: CASSLRGHNQPQHF
cdr3_nt: TGTGCCAGCAGCTTGCGAGGGCACAATCAGCCCCAGCATTTT

j_call: TRBJ1-5
v_call: TRBV2
cdr3_length: 15
d_call: TRBD1
clone_size: NA
cdr3_aa: CASSDWTGVNQPQHF
cdr3_nt: TGTGCCAGCAGTGATTGGACAGGGGTCAATCAGCCCCAGCATTTT

j_call: TRBJ1-4
v_call: TRBV11-2
cdr3_length: 15
d_call: NA
clone_size: medium-sized
cdr3_aa: CASSFPMRANEKLFF
cdr3_nt: TGTGCCAGCAGCTTCCCGATGAGAGCTAATGAAAAACTGTTTTTT